A selection of T cell receptor beta chains follows, all from one sample in a study of identical twins. MiXCR was run by TCRdb on the 5' RACE reads, yielding one entry per CDR3 protein. The data show hundreds of thousands of distinct CDR3 sequences, roughly 12% seen once. These data also formed part of another study, on yellow fever vaccine responses in identical twins.

The sequenced material came from PBMCs. The receptors were sampled from a woman aged 18-29 years in good health. Each CDR3 is given with its conserved first and last residue. The D gene is left open where the match is weak. Where a row states a size, it is once, few, many or the class of an expanded clone; other rows omit it.

size: .; D: TRBD2; V: TRBV12-3/TRBV12-4; J: TRBJ2-1; CDR3: CASSFLGDYTRLAGRWDNEQFF; DNA: TGTGCCAGCAGTTTTCTGGGCGATTACACGAGACTAGCGGGGAGGTGGGACAATGAGCAGTTCTTC
size: few; D: TRBD2; V: TRBV24-1; J: TRBJ2-3; CDR3: CATSDLGLAGTDTQYF; DNA: TGTGCCACCAGTGACCTGGGACTAGCTGGCACAGATACGCAGTATTTT
size: many; D: TRBD1; V: TRBV2; J: TRBJ2-1; CDR3: CASRLGTELSQFF; DNA: TGTGCCAGCCGGTTAGGGACAGAACTTTCTCAGTTCTTC
size: few; D: TRBD1; V: TRBV20-1; J: TRBJ1-5; CDR3: CSAASGTGTNQPQHF; DNA: TGCAGTGCGGCATCCGGGACAGGGACTAATCAGCCCCAGCATTTT
size: .; D: .; V: TRBV19; J: TRBJ1-2; CDR3: CASTSLNYGYTF; DNA: TGTGCCAGTACTTCGTTGAACTATGGCTACACCTTC
size: .; D: .; V: TRBV5-1; J: TRBJ2-6; CDR3: CASSQESGANVLTF; DNA: TGCGCCAGCAGCCAGGAGTCTGGGGCCAACGTCCTGACTTTC
size: once; D: .; V: TRBV10-2; J: TRBJ2-5; CDR3: CASSEPSRGETQYF; DNA: TGCGCCAGCAGTGAGCCCTCCCGGGGGGAGACCCAGTACTTC
size: .; D: TRBD1; V: TRBV20-1; J: TRBJ2-1; CDR3: CSARDPGTGGHNEQFF; DNA: TGCAGTGCTAGAGACCCTGGGACAGGGGGGCATAATGAGCAGTTCTTC
size: .; D: .; V: TRBV14; J: TRBJ2-7; CDR3: CASSRGSILAEQYF; DNA: TGTGCCAGCAGCCGAGGGAGTATCCTAGCCGAGCAGTACTTC
size: many; D: .; V: TRBV7-9; J: TRBJ2-1; CDR3: CASSPPVKGDNEQFF; DNA: TGTGCCAGCAGCCCCCCGGTTAAGGGAGACAATGAGCAGTTCTTC
size: few; D: TRBD1; V: TRBV20-1; J: TRBJ2-5; CDR3: CSASGTGSQETQYF; DNA: TGCAGTGCTAGTGGGACAGGGAGTCAAGAGACCCAGTACTTC
size: .; D: TRBD2; V: TRBV10-3; J: TRBJ2-1; CDR3: CAITGGSGNEQFF; DNA: TGTGCCATCACCGGCGGGAGCGGCAATGAGCAGTTCTTC
size: many; D: .; V: TRBV27; J: TRBJ2-7; CDR3: CASRRQGGYEQYF; DNA: TGTGCCAGCAGGAGACAGGGAGGGTACGAGCAGTACTTC
size: many; D: TRBD1; V: TRBV29-1; J: TRBJ2-7; CDR3: CSARLGQAYEQYF; DNA: TGCAGCGCCCGCTTAGGACAGGCCTACGAGCAGTACTTC
size: .; D: TRBD2; V: TRBV6-1; J: TRBJ2-7; CDR3: CASSSGLAGLFYEQYF; DNA: TGTGCCAGCAGCTCAGGACTAGCGGGACTATTTTACGAGCAGTACTTC
size: few; D: .; V: TRBV7-9; J: TRBJ1-1; CDR3: CASRPGRSEAFF; DNA: TGTGCCAGCAGACCCGGACGGAGTGAAGCTTTCTTT
size: few; D: TRBD1; V: TRBV5-1; J: TRBJ2-5; CDR3: CASSLEGTGGGETQYF; DNA: TGCGCCAGCAGCTTGGAAGGGACAGGGGGCGGAGAGACCCAGTACTTC
size: few; D: TRBD2; V: TRBV28; J: TRBJ2-2; CDR3: CASNRSGRGTGELFF; DNA: TGTGCCAGCAACCGTAGCGGGAGGGGCACCGGGGAGCTGTTTTTT
size: many; D: TRBD1; V: TRBV18; J: TRBJ1-5; CDR3: CASSQGANNQPQHF; DNA: TGTGCCAGCTCACAGGGGGCAAACAATCAGCCCCAGCATTTT
size: few; D: .; V: TRBV25-1; J: TRBJ1-1; CDR3: CASSEWEAWNTEAFF; DNA: TGTGCCAGCAGTGAATGGGAGGCTTGGAACACTGAAGCTTTCTTT
size: many; D: TRBD2; V: TRBV14; J: TRBJ2-1; CDR3: CASSSGLAGNEQFF; DNA: TGTGCCAGCAGCTCTGGACTAGCCGGCAATGAGCAGTTCTTC
size: few; D: .; V: TRBV2; J: TRBJ2-3; CDR3: CASPAPRSGTDTQYF; DNA: TGTGCCAGCCCCGCCCCCAGGTCCGGCACAGATACGCAGTATTTT
size: .; D: .; V: TRBV27; J: TRBJ2-2; CDR3: CASTSLGGRTGELFF; DNA: TGTGCCAGCACCTCCTTGGGGGGGCGCACCGGGGAGCTGTTTTTT
size: .; D: TRBD2; V: TRBV6-5; J: TRBJ2-5; CDR3: CASSSRGTEASGSQETQYF; DNA: TGTGCCAGCAGTTCGAGGGGGACTGAGGCTAGCGGGAGCCAAGAGACCCAGTACTTC
size: .; D: .; V: TRBV24-1; J: TRBJ1-2; CDR3: CATSDAGPRGTNYGYTF; DNA: TGTGCCACCAGTGATGCAGGGCCTCGGGGTACTAACTATGGCTACACCTTC
size: few; D: .; V: TRBV5-1; J: TRBJ1-2; CDR3: CASSLDTPNYGYTF; DNA: TGCGCCAGCAGCTTGGACACCCCAAACTATGGCTACACCTTC
size: .; D: TRBD1; V: TRBV5-1; J: TRBJ2-2; CDR3: CASSWIRDSVTGELFF; DNA: TGCGCCAGCAGCTGGATTAGGGACAGCGTCACCGGGGAGCTGTTTTTT
size: few; D: TRBD2; V: TRBV29-1; J: TRBJ2-7; CDR3: CSVEGTSGRGYEQYF; DNA: TGCAGCGTTGAAGGGACTAGCGGGAGGGGATACGAGCAGTACTTC
size: once; D: TRBD2; V: TRBV18; J: TRBJ2-1; CDR3: CASAQTSGYNEQFF; DNA: TGTGCCAGCGCCCAGACTAGCGGGTACAATGAGCAGTTCTTC
size: .; D: .; V: TRBV4-1; J: TRBJ2-2; CDR3: CASSHRGLPGELFF; DNA: TGCGCCAGCAGCCATCGCGGACTCCCCGGGGAGCTGTTTTTT
size: .; D: .; V: TRBV3-1; J: TRBJ1-4; CDR3: CASSQDRARLEKLFF; DNA: TGTGCCAGCAGCCAAGATCGGGCTAGACTTGAAAAACTGTTTTTT
size: few; D: TRBD2; V: TRBV11-1; J: TRBJ2-1; CDR3: CASTLAGPITRGNEQFF; DNA: TGTGCCAGCACCCTAGCGGGGCCCATCACTAGGGGGAATGAGCAGTTCTTC
size: many; D: .; V: TRBV12-3/TRBV12-4; J: TRBJ1-1; CDR3: CASSLGTFSAEAFF; DNA: TGTGCCAGCAGTTTAGGGACATTCTCGGCTGAAGCTTTCTTT